These T cell receptor beta chains were read from a single sample in a study of cytomegalovirus exposure and HLA in healthy donors. Libraries were prepared by immunoSEQ multiplex PCR; TCRdb keeps only in-frame clonotypes and omits some of them. Among 100,000 to 150,000 clones listed, about 73% were seen once. Sequenced: PBMCs. Every receptor here comes from a woman between 50 and 59 years old in good health and CMV-seropositive. CDR3s include the opening cysteine and the closing phenylalanine or tryptophan. Each record gives: clone size, V gene, J gene, D gene, CDR3 protein, CDR3 DNA. A D gene is named only where the DNA matches it firmly. Not every row has a clone size; where given, it reads once, few, many or a size class.

>-|TRBV2|TRBJ2-7|TRBD1
CASSPGTVGEQYF
TGTGCCAGCAGCCCCGGGACAGTGGGCGAGCAGTACTTC
>-|TRBV18|TRBJ2-5|-
CASSPQRYPPETQYF
TGTGCCAGCTCACCACAGCGTTACCCCCCAGAGACCCAGTACTTC
>-|TRBV11-2|TRBJ1-1|-
CASSLVGGMNTEAFF
TGTGCCAGCAGCTTAGTGGGGGGAATGAACACTGAAGCTTTCTTT
>-|TRBV7-2|TRBJ2-1|-
CASSLSRGGNEQFF
TGTGCCAGCAGCTTAAGTCGGGGTGGCAATGAGCAGTTCTTC
>-|TRBV5-1|TRBJ1-2|TRBD1
CASTDRENGYTF
TGCGCCAGTACGGACAGGGAGAATGGCTACACCTTC
>-|TRBV5-1|TRBJ1-2|-
CASSPPPRQGAFYGYTF
TGCGCCAGCAGCCCCCCCCCGAGGCAGGGTGCCTTTTATGGCTACACCTTC
>-|TRBV5-6|TRBJ2-7|-
CASSYVQGDEQYF
TGTGCCAGCAGCTACGTACAGGGAGACGAGCAGTACTTC
>-|TRBV5-1|TRBJ1-3|-
CASSFGNFSGNTIYF
TGCGCCAGCAGCTTCGGGAATTTCTCTGGAAACACCATATATTTT
>-|TRBV2|TRBJ1-5|-
CATAGLNVGRQPQHF
TGTGCCACTGCGGGGCTCAATGTTGGTCGGCAGCCCCAGCATTTT
>-|TRBV7-2|TRBJ2-1|TRBD2
CASSSRGLDGRGQFF
TGTGCCAGCAGCTCCCGGGGACTAGACGGCAGGGGGCAGTTCTTC
>-|TRBV6-1|TRBJ1-5|-
CASSLSNQPQHF
TGTGCCAGCAGTCTTAGCAATCAGCCCCAGCATTTT
>-|TRBV7-2|TRBJ2-5|-
CASERGEETQYF
TGTGCCAGCGAGCGCGGGGAAGAGACCCAGTACTTC
>-|TRBV7-9|TRBJ2-3|-
CASIGRGPRDTQYF
TGTGCCAGCATTGGGCGGGGGCCCAGGGATACGCAGTATTTT
>few|TRBV19|TRBJ1-1|-
CASSIDRASNTEAFF
TGTGCCAGTAGTATAGACAGGGCGTCGAACACTGAAGCTTTCTTT
>-|TRBV7-2|TRBJ2-3|TRBD2
CASSPGLADTQYF
TGTGCCAGCAGCCCAGGACTAGCGGATACGCAGTATTTT
>-|TRBV13|TRBJ2-1|TRBD1
CASRPIPDRGRLNEQFF
TGTGCCAGCCGCCCCATCCCGGACAGGGGGCGCCTCAATGAGCAGTTCTTC
>-|TRBV2|TRBJ2-3|TRBD2
CASSDGGTDTQYF
TGTGCCAGCAGTGACGGGGGGACAGATACGCAGTATTTT
>-|TRBV25-1|TRBJ2-5|TRBD2
CASSASGGQETQYF
TGTGCCAGCAGTGCTAGCGGGGGGCAAGAGACCCAGTACTTC
>-|TRBV18|TRBJ1-3|-
CASSPAASGNTIYF
TGTGCCAGCTCACCGGCGGCCTCTGGAAACACCATATATTTT
>few|TRBV5-6|TRBJ2-4|-
CASSQEILAKNIQYF
TGTGCCAGCAGCCAAGAGATTTTAGCCAAAAACATTCAGTACTTC
>once|TRBV5-8|TRBJ1-5|-
CASSTDRIGQPQHF
TGTGCCAGCAGCACGGACAGAATTGGTCAGCCCCAGCATTTT
>-|TRBV5-1|TRBJ1-2|TRBD1
CASSLGDRAGYTF
TGCGCCAGCAGCTTGGGCGACAGGGCGGGCTACACCTTC
>-|TRBV12-5|TRBJ1-2|TRBD1
CASGMREGTGNGYTF
TGTGCTAGTGGGATGCGGGAAGGGACAGGGAATGGCTACACCTTC
>-|TRBV4-1|TRBJ2-3|-
CASSPSGEGGPTDTQYF
TGCGCCAGCAGCCCCTCGGGGGAGGGGGGGCCCACAGATACGCAGTATTTT
>-|TRBV23-1|TRBJ2-3|TRBD1
CASNPTRGPCTDTQYF
TGCGCCAGCAACCCAACTAGGGGGCCTTGCACAGATACGCAGTATTTT
>-|TRBV14|TRBJ1-1|-
CASSQDIPRVGTEAFF
TGTGCCAGCAGCCAAGATATTCCCAGGGTAGGGACTGAAGCTTTCTTT
>-|TRBV6-6|TRBJ2-7|TRBD2
CASSWGGTETYEQYF
TGTGCCAGCAGTTGGGGGGGGACGGAGACCTACGAGCAGTACTTC